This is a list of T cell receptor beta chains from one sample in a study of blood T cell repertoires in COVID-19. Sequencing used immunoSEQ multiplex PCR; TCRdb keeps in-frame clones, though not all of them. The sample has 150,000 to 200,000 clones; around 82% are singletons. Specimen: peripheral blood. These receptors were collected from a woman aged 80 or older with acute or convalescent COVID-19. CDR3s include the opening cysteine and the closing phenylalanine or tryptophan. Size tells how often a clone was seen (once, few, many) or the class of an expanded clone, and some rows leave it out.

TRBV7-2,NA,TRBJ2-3,CASSPSRSGQYF
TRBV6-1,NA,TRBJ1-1,CASSESLNTEAFF
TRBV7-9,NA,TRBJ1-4,CASTARTGNEKLFF
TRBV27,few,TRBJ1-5,CASSLSGAGQPQHF
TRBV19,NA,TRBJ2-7,CASSISAGYEQYF
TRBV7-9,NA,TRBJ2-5,CASSLALGQGAETQYF
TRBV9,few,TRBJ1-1,CASSVGGMNTEAFF
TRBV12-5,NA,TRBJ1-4,CASGLGVSGGPNEKLFF
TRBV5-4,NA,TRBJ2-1,CASSLAVLGGNEQFF
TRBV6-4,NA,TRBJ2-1,CASSPTRAGNEQFF
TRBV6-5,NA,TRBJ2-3,CASSPRTNADTQYF
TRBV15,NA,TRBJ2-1,CATSRDRSDYNEQFF
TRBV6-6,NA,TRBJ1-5,CASSRGQGGGWGQPQHF
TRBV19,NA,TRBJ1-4,CASRTPTGGANEKLFF
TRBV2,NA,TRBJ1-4,CASRGRGATNEKLFF
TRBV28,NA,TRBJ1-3,CASRDTDSSGNTIYF
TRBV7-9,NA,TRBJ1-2,CASSKDEGAGDYGYTF
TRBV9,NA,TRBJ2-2,CASSVLNTGKLFF
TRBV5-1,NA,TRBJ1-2,CASSWGTDGYTF
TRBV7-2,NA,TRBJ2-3,CASSLVGSGGSTDTQYF
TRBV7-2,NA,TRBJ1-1,CASSLGGRGTEAFF
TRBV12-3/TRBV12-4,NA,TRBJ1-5,CASSLVAVPQHF
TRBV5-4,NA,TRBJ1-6,CASKIQGLVNSPLHF
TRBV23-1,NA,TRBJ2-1,CASSAWIAGGRNEQFF
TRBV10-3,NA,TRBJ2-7,CATGSGISNEQYF
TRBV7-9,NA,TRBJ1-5,CASSLGETYSNQPQHF
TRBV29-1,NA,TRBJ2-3,CSVREHSTDTQYF
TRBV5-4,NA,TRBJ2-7,CASSRQGSYEQYF
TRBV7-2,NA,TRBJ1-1,CASSFSRTGTLNTEAFF
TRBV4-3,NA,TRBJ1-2,CASSQGADRALYGYTF
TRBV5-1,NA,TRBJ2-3,CASSFSGSTDTQYF
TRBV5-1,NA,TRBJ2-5,CASSLGWVTSGGQETQYF
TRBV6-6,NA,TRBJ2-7,CASRSGTGLYEQYF
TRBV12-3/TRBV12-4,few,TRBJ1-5,CASTEGGLQPQHF
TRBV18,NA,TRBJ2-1,CASSGALEHEQFF
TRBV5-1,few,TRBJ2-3,CASSRGSDTQYF
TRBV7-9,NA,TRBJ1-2,CASSLERGLGYTF
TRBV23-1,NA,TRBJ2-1,CASSHFRDEQFF
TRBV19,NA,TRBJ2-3,CASNGGGADTQYF
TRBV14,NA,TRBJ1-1,CASSQPQGYEAFF
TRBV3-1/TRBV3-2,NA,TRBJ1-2,CASSQGRANYGYTF
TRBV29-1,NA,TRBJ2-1,CSVEDVGGRTYNEQFF
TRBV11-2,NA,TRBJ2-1,CASSLASGDYNEQFF
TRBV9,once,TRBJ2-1,CASSVAGSGPHNEQFF
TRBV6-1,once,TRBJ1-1,CASSEIPGTNTEAFF
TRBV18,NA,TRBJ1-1,CASSPAVLHVNTEAFF
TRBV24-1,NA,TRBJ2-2,CATADSTGELFF
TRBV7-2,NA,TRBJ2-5,CASSLVGGDLSGTQYF
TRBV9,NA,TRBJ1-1,CASSPPRSGTEAFF
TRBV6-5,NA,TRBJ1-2,CASRLEGAFYGYTF
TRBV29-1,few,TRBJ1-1,CSVVYRGRTEAFF
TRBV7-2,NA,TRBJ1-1,CASSYRQSGNTEAFF
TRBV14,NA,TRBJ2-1,CASSQSPRHNEQFF
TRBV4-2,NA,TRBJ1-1,CASSPGTGRASWNTEAFF
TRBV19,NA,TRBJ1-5,CASSLAEGNQPQHF
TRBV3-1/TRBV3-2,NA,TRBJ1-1,CASSQGLRNTEAFF